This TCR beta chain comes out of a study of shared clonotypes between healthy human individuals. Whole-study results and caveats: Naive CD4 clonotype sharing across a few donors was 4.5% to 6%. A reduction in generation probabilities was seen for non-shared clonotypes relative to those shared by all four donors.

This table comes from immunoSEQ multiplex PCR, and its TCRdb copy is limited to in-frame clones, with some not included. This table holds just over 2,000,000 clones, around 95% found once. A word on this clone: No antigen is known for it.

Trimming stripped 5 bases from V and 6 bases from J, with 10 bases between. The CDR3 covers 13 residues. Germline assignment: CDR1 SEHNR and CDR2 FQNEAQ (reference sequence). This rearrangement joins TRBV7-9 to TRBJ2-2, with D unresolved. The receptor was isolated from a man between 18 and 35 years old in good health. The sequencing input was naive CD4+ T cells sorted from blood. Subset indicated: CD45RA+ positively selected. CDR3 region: CASSRGVAGELFF. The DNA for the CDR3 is TGTGCCAGCAGCAGAGGTGTAGCCGGGGAGCTGTTTTTT.